These 19 T cell receptor beta chains share one sample of origin, sequenced in a study of T cell responses to AZD1222 COVID-19 vaccine (dated by TCRdb to the early 2020s). The label giving this sample's time point can be read as: about 28 days (+/-7) after the second vaccine dose. Receptors were amplified or captured by the immunoSEQ multiplex PCR assay. What TCRdb holds here is the immuneACCESS table cut down to in-frame rearrangements. Part of the clones is not present; checked against another copy, under half of the missing clones reflect an unresolved V gene, and the others are unexplained. The sample data list 100,000 to 150,000 clones, and under 95% of these were observed just once. The ten top clones hold under 1.2% of the sample. Specimen: peripheral blood, collected 28 days after the second AZD1222 dose. The receptor source for this set is an adult who received the AZD1222 COVID-19 vaccine.

The chain carries TRBV9 and TRBJ2-3, with D perhaps TRBD1 (6 bases). CDR1 and CDR2 (germline): SGDLS, YYNGEE. V was pared by 0 bases and J by 0 bases, with 11 bases between. CDR3 size: 16 residues. CDR3 region: CASSVVVTGSTDTQYF. CDR3 in DNA: TGTGCCAGCAGCGTAGTCGTGACAGGAAGCACAGATACGCAGTATTTT.

V gene TRBV3-1 (or the pseudogene TRBV3-2) combines with J gene TRBJ2-1; D perhaps matches TRBD2 (5 bases). Looked up from germline, CDR1 is LGHDT and CDR2 is YNNKEL (reference sequence). Trimming took off 4 bases at V and 6 bases at J, with 19 bases between the two ends. The CDR3 spans 16 residues. CDR3 amino acids: CASSLGRATLPNEQFF. CDR3 coding DNA: TGTGCCAGCAGCCTTGGGCGGGCCACACTACCCAATGAGCAGTTCTTC.

The rearrangement uses TRBV4-1 and TRBJ1-1, with D possibly TRBD1 on 5 matching bases. V was clipped by 4 bases and J by 6 bases, with 9 bases between them. The CDR3 contains 12 residues. CDR1 and CDR2 from the germline V gene are MGHRA and YSYEKL. In DNA form, the CDR3 reads TGCGCCAGCAGCCCAAAAGGGGCTGAAGCTTTCTTT. This encodes CASSPKGAEAFF.

The J gene is TRBJ2-1, the V gene TRBV19; possible D gene TRBD1, 6 bases. The CDR3 spans 15 residues. The germline V gene has CDR1 LNHDA and CDR2 SQIVND (reference sequence). V was cut by 8 bases and J by 7 bases, with 21 bases left in between. CDR3 region: CASFGAGESRNEQFF. CDR3 nucleotides: TGTGCCAGTTTTGGGGCAGGGGAGAGTAGGAATGAGCAGTTCTTC.

J is TRBJ2-7 and V is TRBV5-6; 7 nucleotides match TRBD1. CDR3 length: 17 amino acids. The V and J ends lost 1 base and 2 bases, in that order; junction bases with no gene match: 12. From germline, CDR1 is SGHDT and CDR2 YYEEEE. Written as DNA, the CDR3 is TGTGCCAGCAGCTTGTTGTACCGGACAGGTTTTACCTACGAGCAGTACTTC. Encoded protein: CASSLLYRTGFTYEQYF.

This clone appeared a single time. The chain has TRBV28 and TRBJ1-2, with D tentatively TRBD1 (6 bases). The germline gives CDR1 MDHEN, CDR2 SYDVKM. The CDR3 runs 14 residues. V lost 8 bases to trimming and J lost 8 bases, with 21 bases between them. In DNA, the CDR3 is TGTGCCAGCGGATCTGTGGGGGGCGACCGGGGCTACACCTTC. Its translation is CASGSVGGDRGYTF.

The CDR3 region has the DNA TGCAGCGTGGGGACTAGCGGGAGGGTCTACAATGAGCAGTTCTTC. Translating it yields CSVGTSGRVYNEQFF. The chain carries TRBV29-1 and TRBJ2-1, with 16 bases that match TRBD2. CDR1 is SQVTM, CDR2 ANQGSEA, per germline. With V trimmed by 6 bases and J by 3 bases, 2 bases remained unmatched. The CDR3 is made up of 15 amino acids.

This clone was picked up one time. The chain has TRBV29-1 and TRBJ2-2, with a possible D match to TRBD1 (6 bases). Germline V gives CDR1 SQVTM, CDR2 ANQGSEA. With 6 bases removed from V and 5 bases from J, the gap between germline ends came to 13 bases. The CDR3 is 13 residues long. CDR3 in DNA: TGCAGCGTGGGCGCTCAGGGGACCGGGGAGCTGTTTTTT. Translating it yields CSVGAQGTGELFF.

The genes are TRBV11-3 and TRBJ2-1; the match to TRBD2 covers 7 bases. CDR1 is SGHNT, CDR2 YENEEA, per germline. V gave up 2 bases and J gave up 9 bases; unmatched junction bases: 13. This CDR3 region has 16 residues. The CDR3 region has the DNA TGTGCCAGCAGCTTATCCCGGGGAGCCGGCGGGAGTGAGCAGTTCTTC. It specifies CASSLSRGAGGSEQFF. The full variable domain, with the rest looked up from reference TRBV11-3 and TRBJ2-1, is EAGVVQSPRYKIIEKKQPVAFWCNPISGHNTLYWYLQNLGQGPELLIRYENEEAVDDSQLPKDRFSAERLKGVDSTLKIQPAELGDSAVYLCASSLSRGAGGSEQFFGPGTRLTVL.

The chain uses TRBV9 and TRBJ1-4; D remains ambiguous. Germline V CDR1 and CDR2: SGDLS, YYNGEE. The CDR3 covers 16 residues. Trimming cost V 0 bases and J 4 bases, with 13 bases left between them. CDR3 coding DNA: TGTGCCAGCAGCGTAGGGGCCGTGCGGGGTAATGAAAAACTGTTTTTT. Its protein is CASSVGAVRGNEKLFF. Looking up the rest from reference TRBV9 and TRBJ1-4 gives the full variable domain: DSGVTQTPKHLITATGQRVTLRCSPRSGDLSVYWYQQSLDQGLQFLIQYYNGEERAKGNILERFSAQQFPDLHSELNLSSLELGDSALYFCASSVGAVRGNEKLFFGSGTQLSVL.

This clone has a single count. V is TRBV2 and J is TRBJ2-3; D not resolved. Germline V gives CDR1 SNHLY, CDR2 FYNNEI. V lost 4 bases to trimming and J lost 4 bases, with 6 bases between them. The CDR3 contains 12 residues. The CDR3 sequence: CASSVLSDTQYF. In DNA, the CDR3 is TGTGCCAGCAGTGTGTTATCAGATACGCAGTATTTT.

In DNA form, the CDR3 reads TGTGCCAGCAGCTTATCAGGGGGCGATTCACCCCTCCACTTT. This gives the protein CASSLSGGDSPLHF. J is TRBJ1-6 and V is TRBV7-9; the match to TRBD1 covers 8 bases. The CDR3 length is 14 residues. Germline V CDR1 and CDR2: SEHNR, FQNEAQ (reference sequence). V shed 2 bases, J shed 8 bases, and the junction held 2 bases outside the gene matches.

The chain recombines TRBV5-6 with TRBJ2-4; D remains unclear. Between the trimmed V and J ends, which lost 2 bases and 2 bases, there was a span of 8 bases. Germline-derived CDR1 and CDR2 are SGHDT and YYEEEE. There are 14 residues in the CDR3. The CDR3 DNA follows: TGTGCCAGCAGCTTAGCTGGGTCCAAAAACATTCAGTACTTC. Its translation is CASSLAGSKNIQYF.

The chain carries TRBV5-6 and TRBJ2-7; D call uncertain. This CDR3 contains 12 residues. The germline V gene has CDR1 SGHDT and CDR2 YYEEEE. The germline V and J ends were trimmed by 4 bases and 6 bases, with 11 bases remaining between them. CDR3 sequence (DNA): TGTGCCAGCAGCACGGGTTTTCTCGAGCAGTACTTC. Its protein product is CASSTGFLEQYF.

V gene TRBV5-5 combines with J gene TRBJ1-2, with 8 bases lining up with TRBD1. CDR3 length: 15 amino acids. The V gene end was trimmed by 4 bases and the J gene end by 4 bases; junction bases not matched to a gene: 9. The germline V gene encodes CDR1 SGHKS and CDR2 YYEKEE (reference sequence). The CDR3 nucleotides are TGTGCCAGCAGCACCACCGGGACAGGTACCTATGGCTACACCTTC. This encodes CASSTTGTGTYGYTF.

The CDR3 loop is CASSLDGNYGYTF. The CDR3 region has the DNA TGTGCCAGCAGCTTGGACGGGAACTATGGCTACACCTTC. The rearrangement uses TRBV5-4 and TRBJ1-2; D is unclear. This CDR3 is 13 amino acids long. Germline assignment: CDR1 SGHNT and CDR2 YYREEE (reference sequence). V was pared by 0 bases and J by 2 bases, with 5 bases between.

The V and J genes are TRBV19 and TRBJ2-3; 15 bases are shared with TRBD2. CDR1 and CDR2 (germline): LNHDA, SQIVND (reference sequence). The CDR3 has 16 residues. Trimming removed 5 bases from V and 4 bases from J; junction bases left unmatched: 4. CDR3 nucleotides: TGTGCCAGTAGTTCGGGACTAGCGGGAGGCCCAGATACGCAGTATTTT. Its translation is CASSSGLAGGPDTQYF.

The CDR3: CASSPNAGGPQHF. CDR3 coding DNA: TGTGCCAGCTCACCTAACGCAGGCGGGCCCCAGCATTTT. The chain uses TRBV18 and TRBJ1-5; D remains ambiguous. Germline CDR1 is KGHSH and CDR2 is LQKENI. V dropped 3 bases and J dropped 9 bases, with 12 bases sitting between them. The CDR3 covers 13 residues.

The chain links TRBV5-1 to TRBJ1-2; 7 nucleotides match TRBD1. Looked up from germline, CDR1 is SGHRS and CDR2 is YFSETQ. This CDR3 region has 13 residues. The V and J ends lost 5 bases and 5 bases, in that order; junction bases with no gene match: 6. The CDR3 nucleotides read TGCGCCAGCAGACAGACAGGGACGTATGGCTACACCTTC. This codes for CASRQTGTYGYTF.